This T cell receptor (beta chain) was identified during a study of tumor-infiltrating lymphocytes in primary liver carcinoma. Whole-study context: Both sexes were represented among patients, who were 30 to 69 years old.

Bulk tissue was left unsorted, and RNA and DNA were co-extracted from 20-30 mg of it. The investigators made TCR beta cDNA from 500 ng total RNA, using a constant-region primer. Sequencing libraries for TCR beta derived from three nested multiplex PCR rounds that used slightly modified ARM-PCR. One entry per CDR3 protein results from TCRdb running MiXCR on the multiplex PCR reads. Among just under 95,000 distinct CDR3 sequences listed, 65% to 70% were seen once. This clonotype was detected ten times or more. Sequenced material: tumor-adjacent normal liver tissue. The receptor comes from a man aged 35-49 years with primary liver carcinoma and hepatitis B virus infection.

The CDR3 loop reads CASSLPGSEKLFF. Here the CDR3 DNA reads TGTGCCAGCAGCTTACCAGGGAGCGAAAAACTGTTTTTT. The rearrangement links TRBV11-2 to TRBJ1-4; D possibly corresponds to TRBD1 (5 bases). This CDR3 region has 13 residues. The V end lost 2 bases, the J end lost 8 bases, and 9 bases lay between the germline ends. CDR1 and CDR2 (germline): SGHAT, FQNNGV.